This entry lists 3 T cell receptor beta chains sequenced from one sample in a study of cytomegalovirus exposure and HLA in healthy donors. The PCR ran on 60 Vbeta and 13 Jbeta primers. Clones were sequenced by immunoSEQ multiplex PCR, and TCRdb holds only the in-frame ones, with some missing. Its table records roughly 50,000 clones. The sample taken for sequencing was PBMCs. The receptor set was obtained from a man aged 35-49 years in good health and CMV-seropositive.

The rearrangement links TRBV6-1 to TRBJ1-6, with 7 bases matching TRBD1. The trim removed 2 bases at V and 8 bases at J, leaving 6 bases unmatched. In germline, CDR1 is MNHNS, CDR2 SASEGT. The CDR3 spans 15 residues. CDR3 in DNA: TGTGCCAGCAGTGAAAAAAGACAGGGAGATTCACCCCTCCACTTT. It translates to CASSEKRQGDSPLHF.

The J gene is TRBJ2-7, the V gene TRBV18, with D possibly being TRBD1 (7 bases). Trimming shortened V by 8 bases and J by 6 bases, and 17 bases separated the two germline ends. This CDR3 region has 13 residues. The germline gives CDR1 KGHSH, CDR2 LQKENI. The CDR3, as DNA: TGTGCCAGCACACAGGGGACTCCCCCCGAGCAGTACTTC. As protein: CASTQGTPPEQYF. Variable domain in full (rest from reference TRBV18 and TRBJ2-7): NAGVMQNPRHLVRRRGQEARLRCSPMKGHSHVYWYRQLPEEGLKFMVYLQKENIIDESGMPKERFSAEFPKEGPSILRIQQVVRGDSAAYFCASTQGTPPEQYFGPGTRLTVT.

The chain carries TRBV30 and TRBJ1-1, with no clear D. CDR1 GTSNPN and CDR2 SVGIG come from the germline V gene (reference sequence). The V and J ends lost 1 base and 9 bases respectively, with 15 bases between them. The CDR3 totals 13 residues. CDR3 protein: CAWSESRVEKAFF. Here the CDR3 DNA reads TGTGCCTGGAGTGAATCGCGAGTAGAGAAAGCTTTCTTT.